This TCR beta chain was captured in a study of cytomegalovirus exposure and HLA in healthy donors. Whole-study context: A previous analysis identified 95 million to 140 million unique TCR beta sequences derived from around 200 million T cells.

To note about this clone: Its specificity is unknown. Other nucleotide sequences in the sample specify the same CDR3.

The CDR3 spans 12 residues. Germline assignment: CDR1 GTSNPN and CDR2 SVGIG (reference sequence). The V end lost 1 base, the J end lost 4 bases, and 7 bases lay between the germline ends. Study-wide points: HLA alleles were associated with 15,000 to 20,000 TCR beta sequences in a later analysis at 0.05 false discovery rate. In the analysis, some V segments, TRBV6-2 and TRBV6-3 included, were excluded as indistinguishable.

The PCR had 60 Vbeta and 13 Jbeta primers. Generated by immunoSEQ multiplex PCR, the TCRdb table keeps only in-frame clones and is missing some. Altogether 90,000 to 110,000 clones are present, 69% being singletons, with the ten largest covering 5.4%. Specimen: PBMCs. The chain recombines TRBV30 with TRBJ2-5; D is undetermined. This TCR was sampled from a woman between 70 and 85 years old in good health and CMV-seropositive. The CDR3, as DNA: TGTGCCTGGAGTGGTCCGGGAGAGACCCAGTACTTC. It specifies CAWSGPGETQYF. The full variable domain, with the rest looked up from reference TRBV30 and TRBJ2-5, is SQTIHQWPATLVQPVGSPLSLECTVEGTSNPNLYWYRQAAGRGLQLLFYSVGIGQISSEVPQNLSASRPQDRQFILSSKKLLLSDSGFYLCAWSGPGETQYFGPGTRLLVL.